This TCR beta chain is from a study of blood T cells in healthy people across ages. On the study more broadly: There was about one barcoded beta molecule captured by template switching per two T cells.

This clonotype was counted ten times or more. Combining a sample-barcoded 5' primer with a J-beta primer mix, a second PCR ran for roughly 6 to 11 cycles. One entry per CDR3 protein results from TCRdb running MiXCR on the 5' RACE reads. The table includes 800,000 to 950,000 distinct CDR3 sequences, 25% to 30% detected once. The CDR3 is 13 residues long. In germline, CDR1 is SQVTM, CDR2 ANQGSEA. After removal of 0 bases from V and 2 bases from J, the junction contained 0 bases not matched to a gene. Investigators took 8.5 to 10 milliliters of peripheral blood from every donor. These same records also appear under a second study, on T cells of mothers and their children. That report adds: For related and unrelated pairs alike, thymic selection shapes TCR recombination output similarly.

Sequencing input: blood. The chain couples TRBV29-1 to TRBJ1-2; TRBD1 matches 7 bases. This TCR was sampled from a middle-aged woman in good health. In DNA, the CDR3 is TGCAGCGTTGAAGAGACAGGGAACTATGGCTACACCTTC. Its translation is CSVEETGNYGYTF.